This TCR beta chain was observed in a study of blood T cell repertoires in COVID-19. In the study overall: Samples came from the United States, Italy and Spain, spanning acute and convalescent COVID-19. Nucleic acid was either cDNA or gDNA, and it came from T cells, B-cell-depleted T cells, or PBMCs.

The germline CDR1 and CDR2 sequences are MNHEY and SMNVEV (reference sequence). The V and J ends lost 2 bases and 7 bases, in that order; junction bases with no gene match: 2. The CDR3 runs 13 residues. All enrollees were roughly 18 to 89 years old and from 20 to 25 US areas. Original analysis: Amplification with reference gene primers provided the estimates of nucleated cell counts. The table came from immunoSEQ multiplex PCR; TCRdb's copy has only in-frame clones and leaves some out. The D gene and trimming were derived from the DNA, and the V and J assignments and clone size from that table. The repertoire holds fewer than 350,000 clones, with around 87% as singletons.

Sequencing input: PBMCs or T cells enriched from blood (not recorded which). The rearrangement joins TRBV27 to TRBJ1-5; TRBD1 aligns across 7 bases. The TCR comes from a woman under 30 with acute COVID-19. This chain's CDR3 is CASSLGQAQPQHF. The DNA of the CDR3 is TGTGCCAGCAGTTTAGGACAGGCCCAGCCCCAGCATTTT.